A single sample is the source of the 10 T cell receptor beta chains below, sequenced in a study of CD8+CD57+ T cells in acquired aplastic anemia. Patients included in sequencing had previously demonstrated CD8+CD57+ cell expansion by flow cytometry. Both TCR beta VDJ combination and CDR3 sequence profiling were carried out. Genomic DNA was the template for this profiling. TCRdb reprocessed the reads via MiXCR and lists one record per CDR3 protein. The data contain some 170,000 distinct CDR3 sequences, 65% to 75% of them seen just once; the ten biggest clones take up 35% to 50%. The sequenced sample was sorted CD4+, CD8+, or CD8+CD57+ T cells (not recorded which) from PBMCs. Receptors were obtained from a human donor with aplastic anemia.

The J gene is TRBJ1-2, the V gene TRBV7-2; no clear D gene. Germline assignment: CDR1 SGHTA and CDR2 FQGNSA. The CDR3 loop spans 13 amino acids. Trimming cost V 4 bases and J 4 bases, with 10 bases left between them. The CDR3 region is CASSSWRGYGYTF. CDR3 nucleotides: TGTGCCAGCAGCTCTTGGAGAGGCTATGGCTACACCTTC.

CDR3 residues: CASSLGQNSPLHF. The CDR3 nucleotides are TGTGCCAGTAGTCTTGGACAAAATTCACCCCTCCACTTT. The V and J genes are TRBV19 and TRBJ1-6; D perhaps matches TRBD1 (5 bases). Per the germline V gene, CDR1 is LNHDA and CDR2 is SQIVND (reference sequence). The ends were cut back, 5 bases at V and 7 bases at J, with 9 bases in the middle. The CDR3 is 13 amino acids.

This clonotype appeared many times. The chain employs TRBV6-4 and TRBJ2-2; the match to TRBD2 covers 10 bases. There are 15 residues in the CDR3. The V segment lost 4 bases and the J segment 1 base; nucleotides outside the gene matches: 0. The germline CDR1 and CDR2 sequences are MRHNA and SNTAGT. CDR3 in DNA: TGTGCCAGCAGTGTAGCGGGAGGGAACACCGGGGAGCTGTTTTTT. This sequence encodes CASSVAGGNTGELFF.

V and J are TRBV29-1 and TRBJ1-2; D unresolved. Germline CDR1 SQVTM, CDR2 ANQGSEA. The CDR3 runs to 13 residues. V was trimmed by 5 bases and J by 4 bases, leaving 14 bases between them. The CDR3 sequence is CSVFVGSPYGYTF. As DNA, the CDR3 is TGCAGCGTTTTTGTCGGGTCCCCCTATGGCTACACCTTC.

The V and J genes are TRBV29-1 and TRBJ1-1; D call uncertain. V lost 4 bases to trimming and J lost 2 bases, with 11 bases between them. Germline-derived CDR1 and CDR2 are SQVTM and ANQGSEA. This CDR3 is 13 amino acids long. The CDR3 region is CSVVAGLNTEAFF. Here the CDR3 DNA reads TGCAGCGTTGTAGCAGGACTCAACACTGAAGCTTTCTTT. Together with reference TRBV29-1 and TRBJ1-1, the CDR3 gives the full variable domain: SAVISQKPSRDICQRGTSLTIQCQVDSQVTMMFWYRQQPGQSLTLIATANQGSEATYESGFVIDKFPISRPNLTFSTLTVSNMSPEDSSIYLCSVVAGLNTEAFFGQGTRLTVV.

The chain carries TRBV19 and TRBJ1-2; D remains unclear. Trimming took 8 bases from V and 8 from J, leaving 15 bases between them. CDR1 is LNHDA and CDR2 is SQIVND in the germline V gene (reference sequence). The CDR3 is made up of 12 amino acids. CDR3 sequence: CASWVGYEGYTF. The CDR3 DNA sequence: TGTGCCAGTTGGGTCGGGTATGAAGGCTACACCTTC.

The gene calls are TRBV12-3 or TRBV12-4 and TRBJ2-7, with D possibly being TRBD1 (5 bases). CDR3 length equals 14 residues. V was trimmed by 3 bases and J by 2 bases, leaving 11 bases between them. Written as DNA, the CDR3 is TGTGCCAGCAGTTTTAGACAGATACCCTACGAGCAGTACTTC. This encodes CASSFRQIPYEQYF.

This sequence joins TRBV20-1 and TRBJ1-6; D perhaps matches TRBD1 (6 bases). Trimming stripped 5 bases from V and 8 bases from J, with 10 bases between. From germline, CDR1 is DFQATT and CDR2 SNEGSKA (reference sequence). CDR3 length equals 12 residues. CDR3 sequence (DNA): TGCAGTGCTTGGACAGTCGATTCACCCCTCCACTTT. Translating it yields CSAWTVDSPLHF.

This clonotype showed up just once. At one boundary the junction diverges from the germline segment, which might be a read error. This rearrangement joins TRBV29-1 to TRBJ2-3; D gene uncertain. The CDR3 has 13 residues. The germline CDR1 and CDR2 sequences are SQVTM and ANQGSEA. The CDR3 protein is CSVKERLTDTQYF. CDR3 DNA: TGCAGCGTTAAAGAGCGCCTCACAGATACGCAGTATTTT.

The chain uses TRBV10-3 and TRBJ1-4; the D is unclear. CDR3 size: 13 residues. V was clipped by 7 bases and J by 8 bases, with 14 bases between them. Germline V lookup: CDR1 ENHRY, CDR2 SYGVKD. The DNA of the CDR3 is TGTGCCATCACTCCCACCGAAGGAGAAAAACTGTTTTTT. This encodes CAITPTEGEKLFF.